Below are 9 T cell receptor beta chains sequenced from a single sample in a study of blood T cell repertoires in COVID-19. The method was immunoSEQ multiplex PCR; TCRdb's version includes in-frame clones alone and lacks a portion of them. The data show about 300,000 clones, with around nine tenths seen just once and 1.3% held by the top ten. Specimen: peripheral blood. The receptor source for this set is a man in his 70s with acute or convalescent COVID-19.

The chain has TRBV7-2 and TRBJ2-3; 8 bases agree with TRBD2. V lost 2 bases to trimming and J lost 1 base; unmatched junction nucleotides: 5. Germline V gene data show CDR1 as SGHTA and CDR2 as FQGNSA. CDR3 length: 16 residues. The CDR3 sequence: CASSLIRAGGTDTQYF. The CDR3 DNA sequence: TGTGCCAGCAGCTTAATCCGAGCGGGAGGCACAGATACGCAGTATTTT. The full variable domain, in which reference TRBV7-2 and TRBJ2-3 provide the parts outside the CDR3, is GAGVSQSPSNKVTEKGKDVELRCDPISGHTALYWYRQSLGQGLEFLIYFQGNSAPDKSGLPSDRFSAERTGGSVSTLTIQRTQQEDSAVYLCASSLIRAGGTDTQYFGPGTRLTVL.

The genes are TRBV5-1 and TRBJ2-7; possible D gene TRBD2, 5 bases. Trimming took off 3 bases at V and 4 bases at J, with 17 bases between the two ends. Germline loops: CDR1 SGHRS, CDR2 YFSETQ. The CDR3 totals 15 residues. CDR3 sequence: CASSSDPGTTYEQYF. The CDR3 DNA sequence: TGCGCCAGCAGCTCGGATCCGGGAACGACTTACGAGCAGTACTTC.

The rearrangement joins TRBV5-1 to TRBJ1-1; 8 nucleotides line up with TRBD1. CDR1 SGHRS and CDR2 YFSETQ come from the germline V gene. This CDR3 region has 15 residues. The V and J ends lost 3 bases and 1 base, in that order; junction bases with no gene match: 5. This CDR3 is CASSSTGATNTEAFF. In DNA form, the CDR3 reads TGCGCCAGCAGCTCGACAGGGGCTACGAACACTGAAGCTTTCTTT.

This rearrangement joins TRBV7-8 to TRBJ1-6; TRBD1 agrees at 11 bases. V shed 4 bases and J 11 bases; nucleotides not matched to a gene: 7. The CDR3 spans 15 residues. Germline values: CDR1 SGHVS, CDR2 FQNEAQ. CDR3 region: CASSSGQGAATPLHF. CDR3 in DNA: TGTGCCAGCAGCTCCGGACAGGGGGCAGCGACACCCCTCCACTTT.

The DNA of the CDR3 is TGCGCCAGCAGTCACGGACAGGGGACCTACGAGCAGTACTTC. This translates into CASSHGQGTYEQYF. The chain carries TRBV5-1 and TRBJ2-7, with 9 bases lining up with TRBD1. Germline V gives CDR1 SGHRS, CDR2 YFSETQ. V was pared by 5 bases and J by 2 bases, with 5 bases of the junction left unmatched. The CDR3 has 14 residues.

The CDR3 here is CASSATGGQETQYF. CDR3 in DNA: TGTGCCAGCAGCGCCACAGGGGGCCAAGAGACCCAGTACTTC. The chain combines TRBV7-3 with TRBJ2-5; the match to TRBD1 covers 8 bases. The V gene end was trimmed by 5 bases and the J gene end by 1 base; junction bases not matched to a gene: 3. Germline values: CDR1 SGHTA, CDR2 FQGTGA. CDR3 size: 14 residues.

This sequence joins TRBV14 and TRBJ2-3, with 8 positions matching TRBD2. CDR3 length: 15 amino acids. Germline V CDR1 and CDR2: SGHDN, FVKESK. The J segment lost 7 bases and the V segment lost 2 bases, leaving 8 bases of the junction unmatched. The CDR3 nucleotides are TGTGCCAGCAGCCAACAAGGACTAGCTGTGAATACGCAGTATTTT. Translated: CASSQQGLAVNTQYF.

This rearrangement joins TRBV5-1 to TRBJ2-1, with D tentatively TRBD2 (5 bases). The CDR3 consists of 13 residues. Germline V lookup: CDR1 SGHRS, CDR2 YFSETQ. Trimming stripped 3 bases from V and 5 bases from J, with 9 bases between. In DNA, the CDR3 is TGCGCCAGCAGCTCCCGGGGAGACAATGAGCAGTTCTTC. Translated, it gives CASSSRGDNEQFF. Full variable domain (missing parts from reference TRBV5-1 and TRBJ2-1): KAGVTQTPRYLIKTRGQQVTLSCSPISGHRSVSWYQQTPGQGLQFLFEYFSETQRNKGNFPGRFSGRQFSNSRSEMNVSTLELGDSALYLCASSSRGDNEQFFGPGTRLTVL.

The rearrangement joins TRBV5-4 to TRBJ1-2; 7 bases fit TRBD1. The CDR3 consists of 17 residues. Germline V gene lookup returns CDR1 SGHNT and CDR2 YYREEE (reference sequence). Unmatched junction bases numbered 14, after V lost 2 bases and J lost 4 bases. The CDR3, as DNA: TGTGCCAGCAGCTTAGGGGGTCTACAGGGGTTGATCTATGGCTACACCTTC. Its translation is CASSLGGLQGLIYGYTF.